Below, 17 T cell receptor beta chains from the same sample are listed, as sequenced in a study of Graves' ophthalmopathy and Graves' hyperthyroidism. As the template, RNA transcripts were used to amplify TCR beta CDR3 regions. Following a first-round RT-PCR that used HTBI primers, a second-round multiplex PCR was carried out. TCRdb processed the multiplex PCR reads anew with MiXCR; each CDR3 protein has one entry. Of 300,000 to 450,000 distinct CDR3 sequences detected, about 15% appear once; the ten largest clones hold around 2.4%. Specimen: peripheral blood. The receptor set was obtained from an adult woman with stable Graves' hyperthyroidism.

This clonotype was found many times. V is TRBV7-2 and J is TRBJ2-5; D might be TRBD2 (5 bases). CDR1 and CDR2 from the germline V gene are SGHTA and FQGNSA. The CDR3 length is 16 residues. Trimming pared 2 bases from V and 5 bases from J, leaving 18 bases between. Written as DNA, the CDR3 is TGTGCCAGCAGCTTAAACTCCGGGCAGAGCGGTGAGACCCAGTACTTC. Its translation is CASSLNSGQSGETQYF.

This clonotype came up many times. The chain uses TRBV30 and TRBJ1-1; no definite D call. The CDR3 length is 16 residues. Trimming removed 0 bases from V and 0 bases from J, with 14 bases in between. In germline, CDR1 is GTSNPN, CDR2 SVGIG (reference sequence). CDR3 sequence reads: CAWSVPKQPLNTEAFF. The CDR3 DNA sequence: TGTGCCTGGAGTGTACCCAAGCAACCTCTGAACACTGAAGCTTTCTTT.

Ten or more counts support this clonotype. The chain couples TRBV5-1 to TRBJ2-7, with TRBD2 matching over 8 bases. Germline CDR1 SGHRS, CDR2 YFSETQ. The CDR3 sequence is 14 residues long. The junction had 4 bases not matched to a gene; V was cut back by 2 bases and J by 3 bases. The CDR3: CASSFSGTYYEQYF. The CDR3 DNA reads as TGCGCCAGCAGCTTTAGCGGGACCTACTACGAGCAGTACTTC.

Notes on this clonotype: The CDR3 ends on some other residue instead of the conserved phenylalanine or tryptophan, so this is likely a read error. This CDR3 is CAWSGQVIPYEQYY. CDR3 nucleotide sequence: TGTGCCTGGAGCGGTCAGGTGATTCCCTACGAGCAGTACTAC. The chain recombines TRBV30 with TRBJ2-7; D gene unclear. The CDR3 covers 14 residues. Germline V gene lookup returns CDR1 GTSNPN and CDR2 SVGIG (reference sequence). Trimming shortened V by 3 bases and J by 2 bases, and 14 bases separated the two germline ends.

This clonotype was detected many times. The chain joins TRBV20-1 to TRBJ1-2; D is unresolved. Trimming removed 0 bases from V and 4 bases from J, with 6 bases in between. This CDR3 is built from 12 residues. CDR1 is DFQATT, CDR2 SNEGSKA, per germline (reference sequence). The CDR3 here is CSARDNRYGYTF. CDR3 in DNA: TGCAGTGCTAGAGATAATCGCTATGGCTACACCTTC.

This clonotype was observed at least ten times. The chain has TRBV20-1 and TRBJ2-2; D may be TRBD1 (6 bases). The CDR3 totals 14 residues. Between the trimmed V and J ends, which lost 3 bases and 5 bases, there was a span of 13 bases. The germline V gene encodes CDR1 DFQATT and CDR2 SNEGSKA (reference sequence). CDR3 coding DNA: TGCAGTGCTAGCAGGGGCCCCAGGACCGGGGAGCTGTTTTTT. Translated, it gives CSASRGPRTGELFF.

This clonotype was detected ten times or more. The rearrangement joins TRBV4-1 to TRBJ2-7; D might be TRBD1 or TRBD2, each matching 5 bases. Trimming shortened V by 2 bases and J by 0 bases, and 11 bases separated the two germline ends. The length of the CDR3 is 15 residues. In germline, CDR1 is MGHRA, CDR2 YSYEKL. CDR3: CASSQFSGPSYEQYF. The CDR3 coding sequence is TGCGCCAGCAGCCAATTCTCGGGACCCTCCTACGAGCAGTACTTC.

This clonotype was observed at least ten times. The chain has TRBV28 and TRBJ2-7, with 12 bases matching TRBD2. V gave up 6 bases and J gave up 6 bases; unmatched junction bases: 12. Germline assignment: CDR1 MDHEN and CDR2 SYDVKM. This CDR3 is built from 16 residues. This CDR3 is CASSLAGGQVNGEQYF. The CDR3 bases are TGTGCCAGCAGCCTAGCGGGGGGGCAGGTCAACGGCGAGCAGTACTTC.

The CDR3 DNA follows: TGCAGTGCTCCGACTTCAGACTACTACGAGCAGTACTTC. Translating gives CSAPTSDYYEQYF. The gene calls are TRBV20-1 and TRBJ2-7; D is perhaps TRBD2 (5 bases). Trimming took off 5 bases at V and 3 bases at J, with 14 bases between the two ends. The CDR3 runs 13 residues. Germline CDR1 DFQATT, CDR2 SNEGSKA (reference sequence).

This clonotype has ten or more counts. The CDR3 does not end in the conserved phenylalanine or tryptophan, so this is likely a read error. The V gene is TRBV7-2, the J gene TRBJ1-1; D unresolved. This CDR3 has 14 residues. Per the germline V gene, CDR1 is SGHTA and CDR2 is FQGNSA. Trimming pared 7 bases from V and 2 bases from J, leaving 14 bases between. CDR3 nucleotides: TGTGCCAGCAAACCTTGGGTGCTAAACACTGAAGCTTTCCTT. Translating it yields CASKPWVLNTEAFL.

This clonotype occurred a few times. The rearrangement links TRBV2 to TRBJ2-6; D is ambiguous. Germline loops: CDR1 SNHLY, CDR2 FYNNEI. The CDR3 covers 17 residues. Trimming removed 4 bases at V and 0 bases at J, with 13 bases between. The CDR3 DNA sequence: TGTGCCAGCAGTGGAATCTCCTTGTACTCTGGGGCCAACGTCCTGACTTTC. Amino acid sequence: CASSGISLYSGANVLTF. The full variable domain, its missing parts supplied by reference TRBV2 and TRBJ2-6, is EPEVTQTPSHQVTQMGQEVILRCVPISNHLYFYWYRQILGQKVEFLVSFYNNEISEKSEIFDDQFSVERPDGSNFTLKIRSTKLEDSAMYFCASSGISLYSGANVLTFGAGSRLTVL.

This sequence joins TRBV12-3 or TRBV12-4 and TRBJ1-5; D call uncertain. Trimming removed 6 bases from V and 7 bases from J, with 16 bases in between. This CDR3 spans 14 amino acids. The CDR3 reads CASSFGSRRQPQHF. In DNA, the CDR3 is TGTGCCAGCAGCTTCGGGTCTCGGCGGCAGCCCCAGCATTTT.

This clonotype was seen at least ten times. The CDR3 nucleotides read TGTGCCAGCAGCCAAGGGACCTCGGTGGTAGAGACCCAGTACTTC. Residues: CASSQGTSVVETQYF. V is TRBV12-3 or TRBV12-4 and J is TRBJ2-5; D assignment may be TRBD1 or TRBD2 (5 bases each). This CDR3 comprises 15 residues. V lost 6 bases and J 4 bases, leaving 18 bases between the germline ends.

Comment on this clonotype: This may be a read error, as it is one base from a much larger clone. The chain has TRBV3-1 and TRBJ2-7; D remains unclear. The CDR3 loop spans 14 amino acids. CDR1 is LGHDT and CDR2 is YNNKEL in the germline V gene (reference sequence). The CDR3 coding sequence is TGTGCCAGCAGCCAAGTTGTGGATGGTGCCGAGCAGTGCTTC. This codes for CASSQVVDGAEQCF.

This clonotype was seen many times. A much larger clone differs by one base, so this may be a read error. The J gene is TRBJ2-5, the V gene TRBV6-1, with D perhaps TRBD2 (6 bases). V shed 10 bases and J shed 4 bases, with 13 bases lying between them. Germline CDR1 MNHNS, CDR2 SASEGT. This CDR3 is built from 12 residues. The CDR3 bases are TGTGCCACCGCGCGGGGCGCAGAGACCCAGTACTTC. It translates to CATARGAETQYF.

This clonotype has at least ten counts. This sequence joins TRBV24-1 and TRBJ2-7, with TRBD1 matching 9 bases. The CDR3 is 15 residues long. With V trimmed by 2 bases and J by 2 bases, 3 bases remained unmatched. Germline V gene sequence: CDR1 KGHDR, CDR2 SFDVKD. The CDR3 DNA is TGTGCCACCAGTGATTCCGGGACAGGGCCCTACGAGCAGTACTTC. Amino acid sequence: CATSDSGTGPYEQYF.

This clonotype showed up just a few times. A much larger clone is a single base away; this may be a read error. This chain connects TRBV30 to TRBJ2-7; 9 bases agree with TRBD1. In germline, CDR1 is GTSNPN, CDR2 SVGIG (reference sequence). This CDR3 comprises 12 residues. CDR3 residues: CSWDRDHYEQYF. The CDR3 DNA reads as TGTTCCTGGGACAGGGATCACTACGAGCAGTACTTC.